This T cell receptor beta chain was obtained from a study of T cell repertoires in MIS-A myocarditis. Clones were read by immunoSEQ multiplex PCR, and TCRdb kept only the in-frame ones, dropping some. This sample carries about 11,000 clones, 83% of them seen once, and the ten largest clones take roughly 30%. The CDR3 is 18 amino acids. Germline values: CDR1 MNHEY, CDR2 SMNVEV (reference sequence). The J segment lost 0 bases and the V segment lost 4 bases, leaving 12 bases of the junction unmatched. The genes are TRBV27 and TRBJ2-7; 10 bases are a match to TRBD2. The source is a man younger than 30 with fulminant myocarditis from multisystem inflammatory syndrome in adults (MIS-A) after COVID-19. The sample comprised right ventricle heart tissue obtained at autopsy. The CDR3 region has the DNA TGTGCCAGCAGTTCCCCCCTGGCTAGCGGGGGAAGCTCCTACGAGCAGTACTTC. Its protein product is CASSSPLASGGSSYEQYF.